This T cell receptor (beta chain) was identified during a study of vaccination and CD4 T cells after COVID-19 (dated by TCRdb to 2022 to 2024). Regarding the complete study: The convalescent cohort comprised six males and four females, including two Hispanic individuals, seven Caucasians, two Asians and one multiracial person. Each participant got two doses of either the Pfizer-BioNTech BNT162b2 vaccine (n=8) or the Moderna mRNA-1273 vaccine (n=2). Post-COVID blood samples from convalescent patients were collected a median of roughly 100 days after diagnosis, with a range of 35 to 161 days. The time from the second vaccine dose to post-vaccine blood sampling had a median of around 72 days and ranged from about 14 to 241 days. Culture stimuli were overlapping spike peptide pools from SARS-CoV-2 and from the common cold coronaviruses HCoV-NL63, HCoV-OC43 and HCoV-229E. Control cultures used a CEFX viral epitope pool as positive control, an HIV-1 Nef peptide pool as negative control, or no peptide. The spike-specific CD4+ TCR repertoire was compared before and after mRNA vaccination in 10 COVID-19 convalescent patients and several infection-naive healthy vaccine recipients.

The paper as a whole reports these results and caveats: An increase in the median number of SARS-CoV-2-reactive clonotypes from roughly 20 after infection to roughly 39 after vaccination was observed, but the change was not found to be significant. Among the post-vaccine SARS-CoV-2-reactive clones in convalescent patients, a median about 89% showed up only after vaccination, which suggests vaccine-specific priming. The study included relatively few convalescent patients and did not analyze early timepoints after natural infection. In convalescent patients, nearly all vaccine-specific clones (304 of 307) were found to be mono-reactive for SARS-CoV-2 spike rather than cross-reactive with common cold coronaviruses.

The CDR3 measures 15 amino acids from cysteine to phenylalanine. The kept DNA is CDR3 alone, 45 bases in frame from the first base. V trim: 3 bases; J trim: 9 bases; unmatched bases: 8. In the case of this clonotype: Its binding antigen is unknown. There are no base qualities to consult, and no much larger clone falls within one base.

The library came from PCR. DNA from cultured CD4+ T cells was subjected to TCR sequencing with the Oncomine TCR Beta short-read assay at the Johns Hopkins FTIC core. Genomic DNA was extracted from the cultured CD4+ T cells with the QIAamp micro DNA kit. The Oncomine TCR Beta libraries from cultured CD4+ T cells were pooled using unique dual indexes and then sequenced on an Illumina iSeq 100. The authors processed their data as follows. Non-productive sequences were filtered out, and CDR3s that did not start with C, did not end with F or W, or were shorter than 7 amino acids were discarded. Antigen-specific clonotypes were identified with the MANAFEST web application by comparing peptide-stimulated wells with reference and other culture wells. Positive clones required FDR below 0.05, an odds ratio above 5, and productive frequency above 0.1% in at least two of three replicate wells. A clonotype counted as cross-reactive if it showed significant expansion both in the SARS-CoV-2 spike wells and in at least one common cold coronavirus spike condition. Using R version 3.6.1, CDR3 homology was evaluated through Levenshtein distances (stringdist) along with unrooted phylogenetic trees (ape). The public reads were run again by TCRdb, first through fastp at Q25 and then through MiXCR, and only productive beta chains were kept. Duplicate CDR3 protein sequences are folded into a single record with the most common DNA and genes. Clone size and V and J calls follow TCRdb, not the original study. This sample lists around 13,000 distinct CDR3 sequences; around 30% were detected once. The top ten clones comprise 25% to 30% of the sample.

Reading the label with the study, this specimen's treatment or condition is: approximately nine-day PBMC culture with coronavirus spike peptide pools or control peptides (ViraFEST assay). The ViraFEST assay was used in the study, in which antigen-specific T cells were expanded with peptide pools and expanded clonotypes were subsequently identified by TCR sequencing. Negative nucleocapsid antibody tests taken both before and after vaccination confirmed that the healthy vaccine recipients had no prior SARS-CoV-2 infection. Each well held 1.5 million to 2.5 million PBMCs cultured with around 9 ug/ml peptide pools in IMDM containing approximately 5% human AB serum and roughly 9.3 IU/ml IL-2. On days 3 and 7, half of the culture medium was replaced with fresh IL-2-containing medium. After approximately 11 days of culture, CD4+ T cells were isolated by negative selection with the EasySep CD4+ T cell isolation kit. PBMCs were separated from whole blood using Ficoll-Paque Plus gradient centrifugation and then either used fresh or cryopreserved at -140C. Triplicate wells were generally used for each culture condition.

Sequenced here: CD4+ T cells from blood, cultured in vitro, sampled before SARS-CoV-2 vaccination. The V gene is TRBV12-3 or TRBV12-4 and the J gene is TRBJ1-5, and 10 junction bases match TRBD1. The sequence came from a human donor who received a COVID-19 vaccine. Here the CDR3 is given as CASSFRQGAHGPQHF. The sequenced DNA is TGTGCCAGCAGTTTTCGACAGGGGGCCCATGGGCCCCAGCATTTT.